Following are 6 T cell receptor beta chains from one sample sequenced in a study of identical twins. MiXCR, run by TCRdb on the 5' RACE reads, gives a single entry per CDR3 protein. The repertoire holds 1.5 million to 2 million distinct CDR3 sequences, with 32% as singletons. The material sequenced was cord blood. Receptors originate from a newborn girl in good health.

The chain has TRBV20-1 and TRBJ1-5; D uncertain. Looked up from germline, CDR1 is DFQATT and CDR2 is SNEGSKA (reference sequence). Trimming removed 3 bases at V and 1 base at J, with 10 bases between. The CDR3 has 14 amino acids. This chain's CDR3 is CSARAVGSNQPQHF. The CDR3 nucleotides read TGCAGTGCTAGGGCTGTGGGGAGCAATCAGCCCCAGCATTTT.

This clonotype has a handful of counts. The rearrangement joins TRBV12-3 or TRBV12-4 to TRBJ1-1, with D possibly being TRBD1 (6 bases). The CDR3 has 14 amino acids. V lost 6 bases, J lost 3 bases, and 14 bases lay in between. This chain's CDR3 is CASSPGEADTEAFF. Here the CDR3 DNA reads TGTGCCAGCAGCCCAGGGGAGGCGGACACTGAAGCTTTCTTT.

The chain has TRBV10-1 and TRBJ2-5; 8 bases align to TRBD1. Matching the DNA end better, TRBJ2-7 makes the J call doubtful. This CDR3 spans 13 amino acids. Germline-derived CDR1 and CDR2 are WNHNN and SYGVQD (reference sequence). CDR3 residues: CASRDTGGYEQYF. For the CDR3, the DNA is TGCGCCAGCAGGGATACAGGGGGCTACGAGCAGTACTTC.

The CDR3 bases are TGTGCCAGCTCAAGAGACAGGACTCAGCCCCAGCATTTT. Its translation: CASSRDRTQPQHF. This chain connects TRBV18 to TRBJ1-5, with D possibly TRBD1 on 6 matching bases. V lost 5 bases to trimming and J lost 6 bases, with 11 bases between them. Germline V gene sequence: CDR1 KGHSH, CDR2 LQKENI. The length of the CDR3 is 13 residues.

The V call is TRBV25-1, the J call TRBJ2-3; D may match TRBD1 or TRBD2 (6 bases each). V gave up 3 bases and J gave up 4 bases, with 14 bases separating them. Germline V gene data show CDR1 as MGHDK and CDR2 as SYGVNS. CDR3 length: 15 residues. The DNA for the CDR3 is TGTGCCAGCAGTGACGCCCATGGGGGGCCAGATACGCAGTATTTT. Its translation is CASSDAHGGPDTQYF.

The chain has TRBV7-2 and TRBJ1-5; D remains unclear. Deletions cut 1 base from V and 0 bases from J, with 10 bases between. The length of the CDR3 is 16 residues. Per germline, CDR1 SGHTA and CDR2 FQGNSA. This CDR3 reads CASSLGQRFSNQPQHF. CDR3 DNA: TGTGCCAGCAGCTTAGGGCAGAGATTTAGCAATCAGCCCCAGCATTTT. Using reference TRBV7-2 and TRBJ1-5 for the parts outside the CDR3, the full variable domain is GAGVSQSPSNKVTEKGKDVELRCDPISGHTALYWYRQSLGQGLEFLIYFQGNSAPDKSGLPSDRFSAERTGGSVSTLTIQRTQQEDSAVYLCASSLGQRFSNQPQHFGDGTRLSIL.